This TCR beta chain appears in the sequencing data of a study of tumor-infiltrating lymphocytes in localized non-small cell lung cancer. Study information: Patients included smokers and never-smokers with various histologies, some sampled after neoadjuvant chemotherapy.

Using immunoSEQ multiplex PCR, the repertoire was profiled, and TCRdb retains in-frame clones only, with some absent. The table records about 21,000 clones, approximately 80% of them present only once. Sequencing input: lung tumor tissue. The receptor's source is a human donor with non-small cell lung cancer.

The CDR3 sequence is CSAEVGGVGNTIYF. The CDR3 DNA is TGCAGCGCCGAGGTCGGGGGGGTTGGAAACACCATATATTTT. The chain uses TRBV29-1 and TRBJ1-3, with D possibly TRBD1 on 5 matching bases. CDR1 and CDR2 from the germline V gene are SQVTM and ANQGSEA. The V end lost 7 bases, the J end lost 3 bases, and 16 bases lay between the germline ends. The CDR3 extends over 14 amino acids.